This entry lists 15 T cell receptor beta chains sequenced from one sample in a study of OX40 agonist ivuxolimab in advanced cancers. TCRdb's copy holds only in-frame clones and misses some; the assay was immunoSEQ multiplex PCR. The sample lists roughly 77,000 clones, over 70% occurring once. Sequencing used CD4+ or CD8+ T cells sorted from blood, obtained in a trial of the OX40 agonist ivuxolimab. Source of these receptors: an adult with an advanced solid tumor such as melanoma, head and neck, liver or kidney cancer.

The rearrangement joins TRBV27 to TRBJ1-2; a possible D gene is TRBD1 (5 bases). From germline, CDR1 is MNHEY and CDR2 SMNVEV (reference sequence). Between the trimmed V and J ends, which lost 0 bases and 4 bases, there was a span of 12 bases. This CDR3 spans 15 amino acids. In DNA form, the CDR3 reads TGTGCCAGCAGTTTATCTTGGTCGGGGGTCTATGGCTACACCTTC. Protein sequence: CASSLSWSGVYGYTF.

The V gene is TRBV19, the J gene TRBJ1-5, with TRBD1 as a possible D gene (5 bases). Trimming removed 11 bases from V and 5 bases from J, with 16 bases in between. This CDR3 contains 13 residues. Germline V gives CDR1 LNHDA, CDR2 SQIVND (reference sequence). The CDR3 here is CASSGRGHQPQHF. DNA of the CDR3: TGTGCCTCCTCTGGGAGGGGACATCAGCCCCAGCATTTT.

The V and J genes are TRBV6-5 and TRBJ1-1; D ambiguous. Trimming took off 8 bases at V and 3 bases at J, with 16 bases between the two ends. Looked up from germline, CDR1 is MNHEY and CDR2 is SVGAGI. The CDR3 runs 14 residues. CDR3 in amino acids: CASCYKGYDTEAFF. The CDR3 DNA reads TGTGCCAGCTGCTACAAAGGGTATGACACTGAAGCTTTCTTT.

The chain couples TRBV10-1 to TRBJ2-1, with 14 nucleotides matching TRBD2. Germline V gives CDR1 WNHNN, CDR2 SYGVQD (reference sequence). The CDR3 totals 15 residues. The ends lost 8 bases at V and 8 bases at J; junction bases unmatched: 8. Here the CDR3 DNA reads TGCGCCAGCCCGGGACTAGCGGGAGAGAGGTATGAGCAGTTCTTC. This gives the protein CASPGLAGERYEQFF.

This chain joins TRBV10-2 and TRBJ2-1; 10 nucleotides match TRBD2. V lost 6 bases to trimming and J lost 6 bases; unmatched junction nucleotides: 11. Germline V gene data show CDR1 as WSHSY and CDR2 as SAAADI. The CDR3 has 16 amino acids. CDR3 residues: CASRLERGGFGNEQFF. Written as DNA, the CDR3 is TGCGCCAGCAGGCTCGAGCGGGGGGGCTTCGGCAATGAGCAGTTCTTC.

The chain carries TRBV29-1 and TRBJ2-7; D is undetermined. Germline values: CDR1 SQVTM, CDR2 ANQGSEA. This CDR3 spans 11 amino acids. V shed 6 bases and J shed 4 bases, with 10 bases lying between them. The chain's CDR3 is CSVSQGYEQYF. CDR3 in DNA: TGCAGCGTGTCGCAAGGTTACGAGCAGTACTTC.

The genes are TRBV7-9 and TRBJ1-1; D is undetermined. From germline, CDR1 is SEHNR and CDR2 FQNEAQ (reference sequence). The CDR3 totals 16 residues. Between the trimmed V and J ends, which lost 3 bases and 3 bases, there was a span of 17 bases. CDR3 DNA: TGTGCCAGCAGCTTTGGACTGAAAGCATCTGACACTGAAGCTTTCTTT. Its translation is CASSFGLKASDTEAFF.

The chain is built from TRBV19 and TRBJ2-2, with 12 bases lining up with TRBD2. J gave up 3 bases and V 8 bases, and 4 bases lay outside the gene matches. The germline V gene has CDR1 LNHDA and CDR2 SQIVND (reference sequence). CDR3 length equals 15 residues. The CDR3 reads CASRGTSGYTGELFF. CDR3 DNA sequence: TGTGCCAGTCGGGGGACTAGCGGGTACACCGGGGAGCTGTTTTTT.

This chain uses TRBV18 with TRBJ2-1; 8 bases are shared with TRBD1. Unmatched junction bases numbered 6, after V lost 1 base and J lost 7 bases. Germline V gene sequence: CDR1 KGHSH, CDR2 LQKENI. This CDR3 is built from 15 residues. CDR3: CASSPRAGGVNEQFF. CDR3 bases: TGTGCCAGCTCACCACGGGCAGGGGGCGTGAATGAGCAGTTCTTC.

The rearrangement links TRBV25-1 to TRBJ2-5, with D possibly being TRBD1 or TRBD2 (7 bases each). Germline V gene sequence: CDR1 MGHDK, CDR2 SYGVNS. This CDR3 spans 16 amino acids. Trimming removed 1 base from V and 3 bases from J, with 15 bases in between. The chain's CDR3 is CASSELGGGPKETQYF. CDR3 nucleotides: TGTGCCAGCAGTGAATTGGGAGGGGGCCCTAAAGAGACCCAGTACTTC.

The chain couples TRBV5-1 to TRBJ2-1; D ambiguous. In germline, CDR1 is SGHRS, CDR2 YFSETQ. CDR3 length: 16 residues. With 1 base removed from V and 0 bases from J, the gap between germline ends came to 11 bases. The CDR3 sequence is CASSLKRQSSYNEQFF. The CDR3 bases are TGCGCCAGCAGCTTGAAGAGGCAAAGCTCCTACAATGAGCAGTTCTTC.

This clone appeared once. The CDR3 region is CASSHPEWLGEQFF. In DNA form, the CDR3 reads TGTGCCAGCAGCCACCCCGAATGGCTTGGTGAGCAGTTCTTC. J is TRBJ2-1 and V is TRBV7-9; D is unresolved. The germline gives CDR1 SEHNR, CDR2 FQNEAQ (reference sequence). The CDR3 contains 14 residues. With 5 bases removed from V and 9 bases from J, the gap between germline ends came to 17 bases.

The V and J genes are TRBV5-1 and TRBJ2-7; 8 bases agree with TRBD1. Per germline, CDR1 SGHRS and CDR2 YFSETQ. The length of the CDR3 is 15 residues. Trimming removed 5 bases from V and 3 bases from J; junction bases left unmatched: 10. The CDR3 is CASRFGQGPFYEQYF. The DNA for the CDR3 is TGCGCCAGCAGATTCGGACAGGGTCCCTTCTACGAGCAGTACTTC. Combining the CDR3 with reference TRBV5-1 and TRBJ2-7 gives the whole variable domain KAGVTQTPRYLIKTRGQQVTLSCSPISGHRSVSWYQQTPGQGLQFLFEYFSETQRNKGNFPGRFSGRQFSNSRSEMNVSTLELGDSALYLCASRFGQGPFYEQYFGPGTRLTVT.

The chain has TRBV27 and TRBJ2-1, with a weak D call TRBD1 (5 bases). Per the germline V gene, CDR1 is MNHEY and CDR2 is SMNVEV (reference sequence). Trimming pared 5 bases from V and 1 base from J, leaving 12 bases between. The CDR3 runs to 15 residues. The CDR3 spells CASSPDSSSYNEQFF. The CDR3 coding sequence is TGTGCCAGCAGTCCCGACAGTAGTTCCTACAATGAGCAGTTCTTC.

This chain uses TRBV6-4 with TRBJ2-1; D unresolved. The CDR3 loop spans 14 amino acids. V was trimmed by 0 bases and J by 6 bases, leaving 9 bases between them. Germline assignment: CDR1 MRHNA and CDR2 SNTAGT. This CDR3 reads CASSDSATSNEQFF. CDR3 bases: TGTGCCAGCAGTGACTCTGCGACTTCCAATGAGCAGTTCTTC.